One and the same sample provided the 9 T cell receptor beta chains below, sequenced in a study of T cells expressing NK-cell markers (dated by TCRdb to 2020 to 2022). Library method: 5' RACE. The run used an Illumina HiSeq 2000. After reprocessing by TCRdb, each CDR3 protein sequence is one entry, and no DNA is given. The data table for this sample lists hundreds of thousands of distinct CDR3 sequences. Of the sample, roughly 3.6% falls within the top ten clones. Sequencing was done on a sample of blood T cells: a sorted CD56 or NKG2C T cell subset, CD4+ or CD8+ T cells, or bulk PBMC T cells (not recorded which). The receptors were gathered from a man aged 18 to 35 in good health. Donor details come from another sample of the same person, matched by shared clones.

V usage is TRBV30 and J usage is TRBJ2-7; TCRdb designates TRBD1, a call that cannot be tested without DNA. Germline lookup yields CDR1 GTSNPN and CDR2 SVGIG (reference sequence). The CDR3 sequence is 15 residues long. The CDR3 region is CAWSVGGALGMEQYF.

V is TRBV6-1 and J is TRBJ2-1; no DNA is available, so the TRBD1 call from TCRdb remains unchecked. Germline V gene sequence: CDR1 MNHNS, CDR2 SASEGT. The CDR3 totals 15 residues. The chain's CDR3 is CASSESTIRDSEQFF.

The rearrangement joins TRBV30 to TRBJ2-1; TCRdb calls TRBD2, which cannot be checked without DNA. The germline V gene encodes CDR1 GTSNPN and CDR2 SVGIG (reference sequence). The CDR3 consists of 13 residues. The CDR3 sequence is CAWLGLAGGEQFF.

The chain joins TRBV6-2 or TRBV6-3 to TRBJ1-1; without DNA, the TCRdb call of TRBD1 cannot be checked. This CDR3 comprises 11 residues. Per the germline V gene, CDR1 is MNHEY and CDR2 is SVGEGT. CDR3 residues: CASSRGTLAFF.

V and J are TRBV6-5 and TRBJ2-1; lacking DNA, the TRBD1 call made by TCRdb goes unchecked. Germline loops: CDR1 MNHEY, CDR2 SVGAGI. CDR3 size: 15 residues. The CDR3 is CASSYNPGGTNEQFF.

The V gene is TRBV27, the J gene TRBJ2-7; TCRdb designates TRBD2, a call that cannot be tested without DNA. Per the germline V gene, CDR1 is MNHEY and CDR2 is SMNVEV (reference sequence). The CDR3 has 16 amino acids. Here the CDR3 reads CASSLTPGLGASEQYF.

The rearrangement links TRBV20-1 to TRBJ1-2; TCRdb gives TRBD1 as the D gene, but with no DNA this cannot be confirmed. The CDR3 sequence is 13 residues long. CDR1 is DFQATT and CDR2 is SNEGSKA in the germline V gene (reference sequence). CDR3 sequence: CSVLRQGQSGYTF.

The chain links TRBV11-1 to TRBJ2-7; the TCRdb D gene call, TRBD2, has no DNA to confirm it. The CDR3 totals 16 residues. CDR1 and CDR2 (germline): SGHAT, FQDESV (reference sequence). This chain's CDR3 is CASSPRTSARPYEQYF.

This chain connects TRBV9 to TRBJ1-3; TCRdb reports TRBD1, a call that lacks DNA to check it against. Germline loops: CDR1 SGDLS, CDR2 YYNGEE. This CDR3 region has 16 residues. CDR3 in amino acids: CASSVGPESSGNTIYF. Looking up the rest from reference TRBV9 and TRBJ1-3 gives the full variable domain: DSGVTQTPKHLITATGQRVTLRCSPRSGDLSVYWYQQSLDQGLQFLIQYYNGEERAKGNILERFSAQQFPDLHSELNLSSLELGDSALYFCASSVGPESSGNTIYFGEGSWLTVV.